The 27 T cell receptor beta chains given below trace back to one sample, sequenced in a study of blood T cell repertoires in COVID-19 (dated by TCRdb to 2020 to 2021). To prepare the library, the immunoSEQ multiplex PCR assay was applied. TCRdb mirrors the immuneACCESS table, restricted to in-frame sequences. Some clones are absent from its copies; in checked studies, under half trace to an unresolved V gene, and the reason for the others is unknown. This sample gives 200,000 to 250,000 clones in total; 75% to 85% of them show up just once. The ten largest clones add up to around 7.2% of the sample. Input material: peripheral blood. The receptors originated from a woman at least 80 years old with COVID-19, enrolled during active disease.

The V gene is TRBV6-5, the J gene TRBJ1-3; D perhaps matches TRBD1 (5 bases). CDR1 is MNHEY and CDR2 is SVGAGI in the germline V gene. The CDR3 spans 15 residues. The germline V and J ends were trimmed by 6 bases and 2 bases, with 14 bases remaining between them. This CDR3 is CASSLLWGPGNTIYF. CDR3 DNA sequence: TGTGCCAGCAGCTTACTCTGGGGCCCTGGAAACACCATATATTTT.

The chain uses TRBV2 and TRBJ2-1; 9 nucleotides agree with TRBD1. After removal of 8 bases from V and 4 bases from J, the junction contained 6 bases not matched to a gene. Germline lookup yields CDR1 SNHLY and CDR2 FYNNEI. The CDR3 has 14 amino acids. CDR3 DNA: TGTGCCAGCGGAGCGACAGGGGGATACAATGAGCAGTTCTTC. Amino acids: CASGATGGYNEQFF.

This chain uses TRBV13 with TRBJ1-1, with D uncertain. Trimming cost V 2 bases and J 1 base, with 14 bases left between them. The CDR3 contains 16 residues. Germline values: CDR1 PRHDT, CDR2 FYEKMQ (reference sequence). CDR3 amino acids: CASSLKSFPPNTEAFF. The CDR3 DNA reads TGTGCCAGCAGCTTAAAGAGCTTCCCGCCGAACACTGAAGCTTTCTTT. Combining the CDR3 with reference TRBV13 and TRBJ1-1 gives the whole variable domain AAGVIQSPRHLIKEKRETATLKCYPIPRHDTVYWYQQGPGQDPQFLISFYEKMQSDKGSIPDRFSAQQFSDYHSELNMSSLELGDSALYFCASSLKSFPPNTEAFFGQGTRLTVV.

CDR3 sequence (DNA): TGTGCCAGCAAGGGGACAGGGGGCTACGAGCAGTACTTC. This encodes CASKGTGGYEQYF. The chain joins TRBV27 to TRBJ2-7, with 11 bases matching TRBD1. The V segment lost 7 bases and the J segment 3 bases; nucleotides outside the gene matches: 2. The CDR3 length is 13 residues. CDR1 and CDR2 (germline): MNHEY, SMNVEV (reference sequence).

The J gene is TRBJ2-2, the V gene TRBV10-2; weak D call: TRBD2 (6 bases). Between the trimmed V and J ends, which lost 3 bases and 1 base, there was a span of 12 bases. The CDR3 spans 16 residues. Germline V gene lookup returns CDR1 WSHSY and CDR2 SAAADI. The CDR3 is CASSDHGAGNTGELFF. Here the CDR3 DNA reads TGCGCCAGCAGTGACCATGGAGCGGGGAACACCGGGGAGCTGTTTTTT.

The chain recombines TRBV19 with TRBJ1-5, with unresolved D. V lost 7 bases to trimming and J lost 2 bases, with 9 bases between them. The CDR3 length is 13 residues. The germline V gene encodes CDR1 LNHDA and CDR2 SQIVND (reference sequence). CDR3 amino acids: CASTGVGNQPQHF. CDR3 coding DNA: TGTGCCAGTACTGGAGTAGGCAATCAGCCCCAGCATTTT.

This chain connects TRBV6-1 to TRBJ2-7; 9 bases line up with TRBD1. Germline CDR1 and CDR2: MNHNS and SASEGT. The CDR3 consists of 14 residues. The V segment lost 5 bases and the J segment 0 bases; nucleotides outside the gene matches: 2. CDR3 in DNA: TGTGCCAGCAGTACAGGGGGCATCTCCTACGAGCAGTACTTC. Its translation: CASSTGGISYEQYF.

V usage is TRBV5-5 and J usage is TRBJ1-5, with D perhaps TRBD1 (5 bases). The length of the CDR3 is 13 residues. The V and J ends lost 4 bases and 6 bases respectively, with 11 bases between them. Germline V gene lookup returns CDR1 SGHKS and CDR2 YYEKEE (reference sequence). CDR3 sequence (DNA): TGTGCCAGCAGCCGGGAGGGGCTTCAGCCCCAGCATTTT. It is translated as CASSREGLQPQHF.

The rearrangement joins TRBV5-1 to TRBJ1-1, with D possibly matching TRBD1 (5 bases). CDR3 length: 13 amino acids. In germline, CDR1 is SGHRS, CDR2 YFSETQ. V was clipped by 5 bases and J by 8 bases, with 16 bases between them. CDR3 loop: CASRTDAGGEAFF. As DNA, the CDR3 is TGCGCCAGCAGGACAGACGCGGGGGGAGAAGCTTTCTTT.

The chain carries TRBV5-6 and TRBJ2-7; D perhaps matches TRBD2 (5 bases). The CDR3 has 13 residues. Germline CDR1 and CDR2: SGHDT and YYEEEE. V lost 5 bases and J 3 bases, leaving 12 bases between the germline ends. The CDR3 here is CASRRANNYEQYF. CDR3 coding DNA: TGTGCCAGCAGGCGGGCCAACAACTACGAGCAGTACTTC. The variable domain in full, completed from reference TRBV5-6 and TRBJ2-7, reads DAGVTQSPTHLIKTRGQQVTLRCSPKSGHDTVSWYQQALGQGPQFIFQYYEEEERQRGNFPDRFSGHQFPNYSSELNVNALLLGDSALYLCASRRANNYEQYFGPGTRLTVT.

The rearrangement links TRBV5-6 to TRBJ1-6; D remains ambiguous. The V and J ends lost 0 bases and 5 bases respectively, with 9 bases between them. Germline assignment: CDR1 SGHDT and CDR2 YYEEEE. This CDR3 contains 15 residues. CDR3 DNA: TGTGCCAGCAGCTTGGCAGGTCTCGATAATTCACCCCTCCACTTT. Protein: CASSLAGLDNSPLHF.

The chain recombines TRBV28 with TRBJ1-5; TRBD1 might be the D (5 bases). Trimming pared 8 bases from V and 1 base from J, leaving 18 bases between. Germline CDR1 is MDHEN and CDR2 is SYDVKM. The CDR3 length is 16 residues. CDR3 protein: CASLAGVLGSNQPQHF. The CDR3 coding sequence is TGTGCCAGCTTGGCGGGGGTCTTGGGAAGCAATCAGCCCCAGCATTTT.

The rearrangement uses TRBV6-1 and TRBJ1-2, with D possibly TRBD1 on 5 matching bases. The V end was cut by 2 bases, the J end by 0 bases, with 13 bases between. CDR1 and CDR2 from the germline V gene are MNHNS and SASEGT. The CDR3 consists of 16 residues. The CDR3 loop reads CASSENRGGTNYGYTF. The CDR3 coding sequence is TGTGCCAGCAGTGAAAACCGCGGGGGGACTAACTATGGCTACACCTTC.

This sequence joins TRBV30 and TRBJ1-5, with D hard to call. In germline, CDR1 is GTSNPN, CDR2 SVGIG (reference sequence). The V end lost 0 bases, the J end lost 9 bases, and 12 bases lay between the germline ends. The CDR3 length is 13 residues. In DNA, the CDR3 is TGTGCCTGGAGTGTCGCCCCGCGTTGGCCCCAGCATTTT. Translated, it gives CAWSVAPRWPQHF.

The genes are TRBV15 and TRBJ2-4, with TRBD1 identical over 12 bases. This CDR3 has 15 amino acids. After removal of 8 bases from V and 7 bases from J, the junction contained 9 bases not matched to a gene. Germline CDR1 is LNHNV and CDR2 is YYDKDF (reference sequence). The chain's CDR3 is CATGFPGQGANIQYF. The CDR3, as DNA: TGTGCCACCGGGTTTCCGGGACAGGGGGCGAACATTCAGTACTTC.

The genes are TRBV5-4 and TRBJ2-3, with a possible D match to TRBD2 (5 bases). Germline loops: CDR1 SGHNT, CDR2 YYREEE (reference sequence). The V and J ends lost 1 base and 4 bases respectively, with 22 bases between them. The CDR3 sequence is 18 residues long. This CDR3 reads CASSLPRPGSGYSDTQYF. CDR3 nucleotides: TGTGCCAGCAGCTTGCCCCGACCGGGTTCGGGGTATTCAGATACGCAGTATTTT.

V is TRBV5-6 and J is TRBJ1-6, with 7 bases matching TRBD1. Per germline, CDR1 SGHDT and CDR2 YYEEEE. V lost 3 bases to trimming and J lost 0 bases; unmatched junction nucleotides: 9. The CDR3 runs to 18 residues. CDR3 loop: CASSSRTGRGSYNSPLHF. The DNA of the CDR3 is TGTGCCAGCAGCTCAAGGACAGGCCGTGGCTCCTATAATTCACCCCTCCACTTT.

The chain links TRBV19 to TRBJ2-5; the match to TRBD1 covers 10 bases. V lost 9 bases, J lost 4 bases, and 5 bases stayed unmatched. CDR3 length equals 13 residues. The germline CDR1 and CDR2 sequences are LNHDA and SQIVND (reference sequence). The DNA for the CDR3 is TGTGCCAGCCGAGACAGGGGGCGAGAGACCCAGTACTTC. Translating it yields CASRDRGRETQYF.

The rearrangement links TRBV6-2 or TRBV6-3 to TRBJ2-5; 13 bases line up with TRBD2. The CDR3 sequence is 17 residues long. Trimming took 0 bases from V and 9 from J; bases not matched to a gene: 10. Per germline, CDR1 MNHEY and CDR2 SVGEGT. For the CDR3, the DNA is TGTGCCAGCAGTTACTCACCTGGACTAGCGGGAGTGGAGGCCCAGTACTTC. It translates to CASSYSPGLAGVEAQYF.

This clone was seen ten or more times. The rearrangement links TRBV18 to TRBJ1-1, with D tentatively TRBD1 (5 bases). Trimming removed 6 bases at V and 4 bases at J, with 15 bases between. The germline V gene encodes CDR1 KGHSH and CDR2 LQKENI. The CDR3 sequence is 14 residues long. The CDR3 nucleotides are TGTGCCAGCTCTCCGCTGGGGGGGTCCACTGAAGCTTTCTTT. Translating gives CASSPLGGSTEAFF.

The V gene is TRBV29-1, the J gene TRBJ1-5; no reliable D call. CDR1 SQVTM and CDR2 ANQGSEA come from the germline V gene. V gave up 3 bases and J gave up 6 bases, with 12 bases separating them. There are 13 residues in the CDR3. The CDR3 DNA follows: TGCAGCGTTGAGACTACCGTGGGTCAGCCCCAGCATTTT. The encoded protein is CSVETTVGQPQHF.

This clone was detected once. The J gene is TRBJ1-1, the V gene TRBV4-1; the match to TRBD1 covers 7 bases. The CDR3 loop spans 14 amino acids. V was clipped by 4 bases and J by 5 bases; unmatched bases: 7. From germline, CDR1 is MGHRA and CDR2 YSYEKL. CDR3 sequence reads: CASSRNRGLTEAFF. The CDR3 DNA reads as TGCGCCAGCAGCCGTAACAGGGGCCTGACTGAAGCTTTCTTT.

This chain joins TRBV20-1 and TRBJ1-1, with D unclear. The CDR3 runs to 11 residues. Germline-derived CDR1 and CDR2 are DFQATT and SNEGSKA (reference sequence). The germline V and J ends were trimmed by 6 bases and 5 bases, with 10 bases remaining between them. This CDR3 is CSALMRTEAFF. As DNA, the CDR3 is TGCAGTGCCCTGATGCGGACTGAAGCTTTCTTT.

The gene calls are TRBV11-2 and TRBJ2-3; tentative D call: TRBD2 (5 bases). Germline-derived CDR1 and CDR2 are SGHAT and FQNNGV. This CDR3 spans 17 amino acids. Trimming left V 5 bases short and J 1 base short, with 19 bases between. The CDR3, as DNA: TGTGCCAGCAGCCTCCCATCCTTAGCGCGAGGCACAGATACGCAGTATTTT. It yields the protein CASSLPSLARGTDTQYF. The variable domain in full, completed from reference TRBV11-2 and TRBJ2-3, reads EAGVAQSPRYKIIEKRQSVAFWCNPISGHATLYWYQQILGQGPKLLIQFQNNGVVDDSQLPKDRFSAERLKGVDSTLKIQPAKLEDSAVYLCASSLPSLARGTDTQYFGPGTRLTVL.

The chain has TRBV14 and TRBJ2-5; D ambiguous. CDR1 is SGHDN, CDR2 FVKESK, per germline. V lost 0 bases, J lost 5 bases, and 7 bases lay in between. The CDR3 has 13 residues. CDR3 residues: CASSQDSRETQYF. Written as DNA, the CDR3 is TGTGCCAGCAGCCAAGATAGCCGGGAGACCCAGTACTTC.

This clone was seen more than once but under ten times. As DNA, the CDR3 is TGTGCCAGCTCACCAGAGACCTACGAGCAGTACTTC. Translating it yields CASSPETYEQYF. The V and J genes are TRBV18 and TRBJ2-7; D gene uncertain. The germline CDR1 and CDR2 sequences are KGHSH and LQKENI. Between the trimmed V and J ends, which lost 2 bases and 2 bases, there was a span of 4 bases. CDR3 length: 12 residues. Variable domain in full (rest from reference TRBV18 and TRBJ2-7): NAGVMQNPRHLVRRRGQEARLRCSPMKGHSHVYWYRQLPEEGLKFMVYLQKENIIDESGMPKERFSAEFPKEGPSILRIQQVVRGDSAAYFCASSPETYEQYFGPGTRLTVT.

This clone was seen a single time. V gene TRBV3-1 (or the pseudogene TRBV3-2) combines with J gene TRBJ1-1, with D unresolved. Trimming cost V 0 bases and J 5 bases, with 13 bases left between them. This CDR3 contains 15 residues. CDR1 and CDR2 from the germline V gene are LGHDT and YNNKEL (reference sequence). The CDR3 DNA is TGTGCCAGCAGCCAAGAAGGGCGGGGAGGGACTGAAGCTTTCTTT. Translating gives CASSQEGRGGTEAFF.